This T cell receptor beta chain appears in the sequencing data of a study of blood T cell repertoires in COVID-19. CDR3 length: 16 amino acids. Per the germline V gene, CDR1 is MDHEN and CDR2 is SYDVKM. V was clipped by 6 bases and J by 0 bases; unmatched bases: 8. Data came from immunoSEQ multiplex PCR; TCRdb stores just in-frame clones and leaves some out. The sample holds 56,000 or so clones, 65% to 90% seen once. The sequence came from a human donor in a cohort sampled during active COVID-19. Specimen: peripheral blood. The chain has TRBV28 and TRBJ2-1, with 7 bases matching TRBD1. The CDR3 bases are TGTGCCAGCAGGCGACAGGGTCTAGGCTCCTACAATGAGCAGTTCTTC. Its protein is CASRRQGLGSYNEQFF.